Following are 21 T cell receptor beta chains from one sample sequenced in a study of T cells in Graves' hyperthyroidism and ophthalmopathy. Amplification yielded TCR beta CDR3 regions, with RNA transcripts as the source. First-round RT-PCR with HTBI primers amplified the TCR CDR3 region. TCRdb redid the calling of the multiplex PCR reads with MiXCR, one entry per CDR3 protein. This sample carries 480,000 or so distinct CDR3 sequences, 46% of them seen once, and the ten largest clones take around two fifths. Sequenced input: peripheral blood or thyroid tissue (not recorded which). Receptors originate from an adult woman with Graves' disease, either hyperthyroidism or ophthalmopathy (not recorded which).

This sequence joins TRBV19 and TRBJ1-2, with 8 bases fitting TRBD1. The germline gives CDR1 LNHDA, CDR2 SQIVND (reference sequence). The ends lost 7 bases at V and 0 bases at J; junction bases unmatched: 4. The CDR3 loop spans 14 amino acids. CDR3 region: CASTSDRANYGYTF. The CDR3 DNA is TGTGCCAGTACCTCGGACAGGGCTAACTATGGCTACACCTTC.

This clonotype appeared many times. This sequence joins TRBV7-9 and TRBJ2-5, with D perhaps TRBD1 (5 bases). Trimming pared 7 bases from V and 3 bases from J, leaving 15 bases between. In germline, CDR1 is SEHNR, CDR2 FQNEAQ (reference sequence). The CDR3 length is 14 residues. CDR3 residues: CASNLVGAEETQYF. The CDR3 nucleotides read TGTGCCAGCAACCTGGTTGGGGCCGAAGAGACCCAGTACTTC.

V and J are TRBV19 and TRBJ1-1; D is uncertain. The germline V gene has CDR1 LNHDA and CDR2 SQIVND (reference sequence). The CDR3 has 12 residues. Trimming shortened V by 4 bases and J by 9 bases, and 12 bases separated the two germline ends. This CDR3 is CASSTLTRQAFF. CDR3 in DNA: TGTGCCAGTAGTACCCTGACACGCCAAGCTTTCTTT.

The genes are TRBV19 and TRBJ1-1, with D unresolved. This CDR3 is 12 amino acids long. The germline gives CDR1 LNHDA, CDR2 SQIVND (reference sequence). Trimming shortened V by 5 bases and J by 6 bases, and 10 bases separated the two germline ends. CDR3 DNA sequence: TGTGCCAGTAGTCCGGCGATGGCTGAAGCTTTCTTT. As protein: CASSPAMAEAFF. Full variable domain (outside the CDR3, taken from reference TRBV19 and TRBJ1-1): DGGITQSPKYLFRKEGQNVTLSCEQNLNHDAMYWYRQDPGQGLRLIYYSQIVNDFQKGDIAEGYSVSREKKESFPLTVTSAQKNPTAFYLCASSPAMAEAFFGQGTRLTVV.

The rearrangement joins TRBV20-1 to TRBJ1-6, with TRBD1 matching over 10 bases. V lost 4 bases to trimming and J lost 9 bases; unmatched junction nucleotides: 6. CDR3 size: 14 residues. CDR1 and CDR2 from the germline V gene are DFQATT and SNEGSKA (reference sequence). CDR3: CSAKTTGGSSPLHF. The DNA for the CDR3 is TGCAGTGCTAAAACGACAGGGGGCAGTTCACCCCTCCACTTT.

J is TRBJ2-7 and V is TRBV20-1; 8 bases are a match to TRBD2. J gave up 3 bases and V 6 bases, and 10 bases lay outside the gene matches. The CDR3 extends over 14 amino acids. Looked up from germline, CDR1 is DFQATT and CDR2 is SNEGSKA (reference sequence). The CDR3 nucleotides read TGCAGTGCGAGTACCGGGACTAGAGGCTACGAGCAGTACTTC. Protein: CSASTGTRGYEQYF.

This clonotype was seen only once. The rearrangement uses TRBV5-4 and TRBJ1-1; 10 nucleotides line up with TRBD1. CDR3 length: 15 amino acids. The V gene end was trimmed by 4 bases and the J gene end by 2 bases; junction bases not matched to a gene: 5. Germline CDR1 reads SGHNT; CDR2 reads YYREEE (reference sequence). In nucleotides, the CDR3 is TGTGCCAGCAGCCAGACAGGGGGCCCAAACACTGAAGCTTTCTTT. It yields the protein CASSQTGGPNTEAFF. The variable domain in full, completed from reference TRBV5-4 and TRBJ1-1, reads ETGVTQSPTHLIKTRGQQVTLRCSSQSGHNTVSWYQQALGQGPQFIFQYYREEENGRGNFPPRFSGLQFPNYSSELNVNALELDDSALYLCASSQTGGPNTEAFFGQGTRLTVV.

This clonotype was seen a handful of times. V gene TRBV29-1 combines with J gene TRBJ2-7; D may be TRBD2 (5 bases). CDR3 length: 13 residues. CDR1 SQVTM and CDR2 ANQGSEA come from the germline V gene. V lost 2 bases, J lost 6 bases, and 14 bases lay in between. CDR3 coding DNA: TGCAGCGTTGAACGGGGTTCGGCTGGCGAGCAGTACTTC. Residues: CSVERGSAGEQYF.

This clonotype has just a few counts. This rearrangement joins TRBV15 to TRBJ1-2; TRBD1 agrees at 12 bases. Per germline, CDR1 LNHNV and CDR2 YYDKDF (reference sequence). V dropped 8 bases and J dropped 4; count of bases not matched to a gene: 14. There are 17 residues in the CDR3. The CDR3 DNA reads as TGTGCCACCGAGCAAGGGACAGGGGGCGGAATCGGCTATGGCTACACCTTC. Translated: CATEQGTGGGIGYGYTF.

The chain carries TRBV11-2 and TRBJ2-7, with 7 bases matching TRBD2. Germline V gene sequence: CDR1 SGHAT, CDR2 FQNNGV. Germline trimming cut 1 base from V and 7 bases from J; bases unmatched to any gene: 10. This CDR3 has 15 amino acids. The CDR3 reads CASSLGLADTGEQYF. The CDR3 DNA follows: TGTGCCAGCAGCTTAGGGCTAGCGGATACCGGGGAGCAGTACTTC.

This clonotype was recorded many times. The CDR3: CASSDTVNSPLHF. The CDR3 coding sequence is TGTGCCAGCAGTGATACAGTGAATTCACCCCTCCACTTT. The chain has TRBV6-1 and TRBJ1-6; no reliable D call. CDR1 MNHNS and CDR2 SASEGT come from the germline V gene. The CDR3 has 13 residues. With 3 bases removed from V and 7 bases from J, the gap between germline ends came to 7 bases.

Notes on this clonotype: This may stem from a read error, because a much larger clone lies one nucleotide away. This chain connects TRBV5-1 to TRBJ1-4; D may be TRBD1 (6 bases). CDR1 and CDR2 from the germline V gene are SGHRS and YFSETQ. The V gene lost 0 bases and the J gene lost 8 bases, with 17 bases spanning the gap. The CDR3 contains 16 residues. The CDR3 sequence is CASSLVVTGSPEKLFF. The CDR3 DNA is TGCGCCAGCAGCTTGGTGGTAACAGGGTCCCCCGAAAAACTGTTTTTT.

This clonotype was recorded a few times. One end of the junction is discordant with germline, which a read error may explain. The chain couples TRBV5-1 to TRBJ2-7; D is uncertain. The CDR3 is 12 amino acids. CDR1 is SGHRS and CDR2 is YFSETQ in the germline V gene. The CDR3 region has the DNA TGCGCCAACAGCTTCGGTTCCTACGAGCAGTACTTC. This codes for CANSFGSYEQYF.

Regarding this clonotype: A much more abundant neighbour one base away suggests this may be a read error. The chain employs TRBV11-2 and TRBJ2-7; D call uncertain. The CDR3 covers 15 residues. Trimming left V 2 bases short and J 6 bases short, with 17 bases between. Germline CDR1 reads SGHAT; CDR2 reads FQNNGV. The DNA of the CDR3 is TGTGCCAGCAGCTTAACTCCGGAGCTAAACGGCGAGCAGTACTTC. Encoded protein: CASSLTPELNGEQYF.

The chain is built from TRBV9 and TRBJ1-6, with D unresolved. The ends were cut back, 0 bases at V and 3 bases at J, with 13 bases in the middle. Germline CDR1 is SGDLS and CDR2 is YYNGEE. The CDR3 has 17 amino acids. CDR3 amino acids: CASSVDGTSFYNSPLHF. The CDR3 DNA reads as TGTGCCAGCAGCGTAGATGGTACGTCGTTCTATAATTCACCCCTCCACTTT.

The V gene is TRBV10-3, the J gene TRBJ2-7, with a tentative D call TRBD1 (5 bases). The V gene lost 0 bases and the J gene lost 3 bases, with 9 bases spanning the gap. CDR3 length equals 14 residues. From germline, CDR1 is ENHRY and CDR2 SYGVKD. In nucleotides, the CDR3 is TGTGCCATCAGTGAGTCAGGGGATGACTACGAGCAGTACTTC. Translation: CAISESGDDYEQYF.

This chain joins TRBV10-3 and TRBJ2-5; D possibly uses TRBD1 or TRBD2 (5 bases each). CDR3 length: 12 amino acids. Germline assignment: CDR1 ENHRY and CDR2 SYGVKD. V was shortened by 10 bases and J by 7 bases, with 16 bases between the two germline ends. As DNA, the CDR3 is TGTGCCACAAAACGGGGCGTGGGGACCCAGTACTTC. This translates into CATKRGVGTQYF.

Worth noting for this clonotype: A much larger clone differs from this one at a single base, so this may be a read error. The V gene is TRBV7-2, the J gene TRBJ2-5, with TRBD2 matching 8 bases. The junction had 9 bases not matched to a gene; V was cut back by 7 bases and J by 5 bases. Germline V gene sequence: CDR1 SGHTA, CDR2 FQGNSA. The CDR3 has 14 amino acids. CDR3 loop: CASNLRPGGETQYF. DNA for the CDR3: TGTGCCAGCAACCTCAGGCCGGGGGGGGAGACCCAGTACTTC.

The chain uses TRBV10-2 and TRBJ2-7; either TRBD1 or TRBD2 may fit D (5 bases each). Germline V lookup: CDR1 WSHSY, CDR2 SAAADI. The CDR3 covers 14 residues. Deletions cut 5 bases from V and 1 base from J, with 12 bases between. The CDR3 DNA reads TGCGCCAGCAGTAGGGACGGTCGGTCCTACGAGCAGTACTTC. Translated: CASSRDGRSYEQYF.

This clonotype was counted once. The junction and the germline gene differ at one end; a read error may be behind it. The V call is TRBV7-2, the J call TRBJ2-6, with D tentatively TRBD1 (6 bases). The length of the CDR3 is 12 residues. CDR1 is SGHTA and CDR2 is FQGNSA in the germline V gene. CDR3 sequence (DNA): TGTGCCAGCAGCCGAGGGGGCAACGTCCTGACTTTC. Translation gives CASSRGGNVLTF. Full variable domain (rest looked up from reference TRBV7-2 and TRBJ2-6): GAGVSQSPSNKVTEKGKDVELRCDPISGHTALYWYRQSLGQGLEFLIYFQGNSAPDKSGLPSDRFSAERTGGSVSTLTIQRTQQEDSAVYLCASSRGGNVLTFGAGSRLTVL.

This clonotype has only a few counts. The chain joins TRBV9 to TRBJ1-6, with D tentatively TRBD1 (5 bases). This CDR3 is built from 14 residues. Trimming left V 3 bases short and J 7 bases short, with 11 bases between. CDR1 is SGDLS, CDR2 YYNGEE, per germline. The CDR3 region has the DNA TGTGCCAGCAGCGAGGACGGGGGGAATTCACCCCTCCACTTT. Residues: CASSEDGGNSPLHF.